This TCR beta chain was sequenced during a study of T cell repertoires in cytomegalovirus infection (dated by TCRdb to about 2019). Context from the whole study: Because public TCR beta signatures pointed to carriage of CMV infection together with the matching HLA type, the HLA type of each donor mattered for the analysis. Broad study findings and their caveats: The ex vivo response was dominated by HLA-C-restricted CMV-specific TCR beta clonotypes, and the single most frequent clonotype in two of eight donors was supplied by these HLA-C-restricted clonotypes. Carriers of CMV infection plus the relevant HLA type were discriminated by the cumulative frequency of public TCR beta family members in the study cohort and in an independent approximately 360-donor cohort.

In the germline V gene, CDR1 corresponds to SGHVS and CDR2 to FQNEAQ. Reading from cysteine to phenylalanine, the CDR3 counts 15 amino acids. Only the CDR3 region is kept as DNA, spanning 45 bases read in frame from base 1. Turning to this clonotype: Its antigen specificity is not known. Germline is not matched at one junction end, which may reflect a read error.

This sample was sequenced with an Illumina HiSeq 1500. TCRdb itself trimmed the public reads at Q25 with fastp, ran MiXCR and retained productive beta chains. Every entry covers one CDR3 protein and lists the most common genes and DNA from its rows. For this sample there are hundreds of thousands of distinct CDR3 sequences; 20% to 25% appear just once. Together, the top ten hold less than 10% of the sample. The rearranged segments are TRBV7-8 and TRBJ1-4, with a tentative D gene TRBD1 over 6 matching bases. The TCR sequence derives from a human donor in good health (CMV status not recorded). Some clones in this sample may be carry-over from other donors' samples. Sequencing input: CD8+ T cells from PBMCs. Here the CDR3 is given as CAGSLYRADNEKLFF. At the DNA level, the sequence is TGTGCCGGCAGCCTCTACAGGGCCGATAATGAAAAACTGTTTTTT.